This TCR beta chain was sequenced during a study of T-cell memory formation after mild COVID-19. MiXCR was run by TCRdb on the 5' RACE reads, yielding one entry per CDR3 protein. Among about 410,000 distinct CDR3 sequences listed, under 25% were seen once. Looked up from germline, CDR1 is SGHNT and CDR2 is YENEEA. The length of the CDR3 is 14 residues. V gave up 5 bases and J gave up 4 bases, with 13 bases separating them. This clonotype was detected a few times. The receptor was isolated from an adult woman who had mild COVID-19 (a few samples of this study predate the infection). Cell type and time point are not known. The sample taken for sequencing was PBMCs or a T cell subset sorted from them (not recorded which). The chain couples TRBV11-3 to TRBJ2-3; D remains unclear. The CDR3 sequence: CASSPPNIPDTQYF. The CDR3 nucleotides are TGTGCCAGCAGCCCCCCGAACATCCCAGATACGCAGTATTTT.